These 8 T cell receptor beta chains originate from one sample sequenced in a study of T cell responses to AZD1222 COVID-19 vaccine. Libraries were prepared by immunoSEQ multiplex PCR; TCRdb keeps only in-frame clonotypes and omits some of them. There are approximately 140,000 clones in the sample; roughly 90% occur only once, and approximately 3.3% lies in the top ten. The sequencing used peripheral blood, collected 28 days after the second AZD1222 dose. All receptors come from an adult who received the AZD1222 COVID-19 vaccine.

The chain recombines TRBV6-5 with TRBJ1-3; D might be TRBD1 (6 bases). This CDR3 comprises 15 residues. CDR1 is MNHEY and CDR2 is SVGAGI in the germline V gene. V lost 0 bases, J lost 3 bases, and 9 bases lay in between. Here the CDR3 DNA reads TGTGCCAGCAGTTACTCCAGGGGTATTGGAAACACCATATATTTT. Amino acids: CASSYSRGIGNTIYF.

V is TRBV28 and J is TRBJ1-1; 7 nucleotides agree with TRBD1. Per germline, CDR1 MDHEN and CDR2 SYDVKM. The CDR3 sequence is 14 residues long. The V and J ends lost 6 bases and 5 bases, in that order; junction bases with no gene match: 9. In DNA, the CDR3 is TGTGCCAGCAGCCCGACAGGGAGGGAAACTGAAGCTTTCTTT. Its translation is CASSPTGRETEAFF.

CDR3 sequence (DNA): TGTGCCAGCAGTTACAGGCCTAGGAAGCTTCTCACCGGGGAGCTGTTTTTT. Its protein is CASSYRPRKLLTGELFF. The chain has TRBV6-2 or TRBV6-3 and TRBJ2-2, with D unclear. The CDR3 spans 17 residues. Trimming pared 2 bases from V and 4 bases from J, leaving 17 bases between. Germline CDR1 reads MNHEY; CDR2 reads SVGEGT.

A remark on this clone: The sample has other DNA sequences that encode this CDR3 too. The chain employs TRBV5-6 and TRBJ1-2, with TRBD1 matching over 7 bases. CDR1 and CDR2 from the germline V gene are SGHDT and YYEEEE. The V gene end was trimmed by 2 bases and the J gene end by 2 bases; junction bases not matched to a gene: 0. The CDR3 extends over 13 amino acids. The CDR3 is CASSLQGNYGYTF. In DNA, the CDR3 is TGTGCCAGCAGCTTACAGGGGAACTATGGCTACACCTTC.

This chain joins TRBV3-1 (or the pseudogene TRBV3-2) and TRBJ2-2; 8 positions match TRBD2. The length of the CDR3 is 15 residues. The trim removed 4 bases at V and 4 bases at J, leaving 5 bases unmatched. Germline assignment: CDR1 LGHDT and CDR2 YNNKEL (reference sequence). CDR3 loop: CASSLGTSGTGELFF. CDR3 nucleotides: TGTGCCAGCAGCCTCGGGACTAGTGGCACCGGGGAGCTGTTTTTT.

This sequence joins TRBV12-3 or TRBV12-4 and TRBJ2-7; D is unresolved. V was trimmed by 1 base and J by 3 bases, leaving 7 bases between them. The CDR3 extends over 13 amino acids. The CDR3 nucleotides read TGTGCCAGCAGTTTAGGCGGATTCTACGAGCAGTACTTC. Amino acid sequence: CASSLGGFYEQYF.

The chain recombines TRBV7-9 with TRBJ2-1, with D maybe TRBD1 (6 bases). The CDR3 is 14 residues long. Germline values: CDR1 SEHNR, CDR2 FQNEAQ (reference sequence). The ends were cut back, 5 bases at V and 9 bases at J, with 17 bases in the middle. The CDR3 loop is CASSPSGKGGEQFF. Written as DNA, the CDR3 is TGTGCCAGCAGCCCGTCGGGCAAAGGGGGTGAGCAGTTCTTC.

This clone was observed once. This sequence joins TRBV28 and TRBJ1-4; D may be TRBD1 (6 bases). The CDR3 extends over 14 amino acids. The germline V and J ends were trimmed by 6 bases and 9 bases, with 17 bases remaining between them. Germline values: CDR1 MDHEN, CDR2 SYDVKM. CDR3 in amino acids: CASRDSTGPQKLFF. In nucleotides, the CDR3 is TGTGCCAGCAGAGACTCTACAGGGCCCCAAAAACTGTTTTTT.